These 5 T cell receptor beta chains came from one sample sequenced in a study of shared clonotypes between healthy human individuals. The naive CD8 subset, CD45RO-negative cells positively selected for CCR7, excluded terminally differentiated effector memory CD45RA+ cells. The method was immunoSEQ multiplex PCR; TCRdb's version includes in-frame clones alone and lacks a portion of them. The sample includes roughly 2.1 million clones, more than 85% seen only once; the top ten take more than 1.5%. The sequenced sample consisted of naive CD8+ T cells from PBMCs. The receptors here all came from a man in his late teens or twenties in good health. Some clones in this sample may be carry-over from other donors' samples.

The chain is built from TRBV9 and TRBJ2-7; 7 nucleotides line up with TRBD1. Germline trimming cut 4 bases from V and 3 bases from J; bases unmatched to any gene: 10. From germline, CDR1 is SGDLS and CDR2 YYNGEE. The CDR3 sequence is 15 residues long. CDR3 amino acids: CASSPEGTVGYEQYF. As DNA, the CDR3 is TGTGCCAGCAGCCCAGAAGGGACAGTGGGCTACGAGCAGTACTTC.

V and J are TRBV9 and TRBJ2-7; a weak D match, TRBD2 (6 bases). Between the trimmed V and J ends, which lost 3 bases and 0 bases, there was a span of 16 bases. This CDR3 comprises 16 residues. CDR1 and CDR2 from the germline V gene are SGDLS and YYNGEE. This CDR3 is CASSADAGRNSYEQYF. The CDR3 bases are TGTGCCAGCAGCGCTGACGCGGGGCGGAACTCCTACGAGCAGTACTTC.

CDR3: CASSFPASGSYEQYF. CDR3 nucleotide sequence: TGCGCCAGCAGCTTCCCGGCTAGCGGGAGTTACGAGCAGTACTTC. V and J are TRBV5-1 and TRBJ2-7, with TRBD2 matching 10 bases. The CDR3 contains 15 residues. CDR1 and CDR2 (germline): SGHRS, YFSETQ. Losses at the gene ends were 2 bases for V and 4 bases for J; bases not matched to a gene: 6.

The J gene is TRBJ2-3, the V gene TRBV4-2, with D possibly being TRBD2 (5 bases). The V gene lost 4 bases and the J gene lost 1 base, with 9 bases spanning the gap. Germline CDR1 reads LGHNA; CDR2 reads YNFKEQ. CDR3 size: 14 residues. Here the CDR3 DNA reads TGTGCCAGCAGCCGTACCGGGGGCACAGATACGCAGTATTTT. This gives the protein CASSRTGGTDTQYF.

The chain recombines TRBV29-1 with TRBJ1-1; D is unclear. The CDR3 is made up of 13 amino acids. Germline CDR1 is SQVTM and CDR2 is ANQGSEA. V was clipped by 7 bases and J by 0 bases, with 12 bases between them. The CDR3 sequence is CSAKPGLNTEAFF. Here the CDR3 DNA reads TGCAGCGCCAAGCCGGGGTTGAACACTGAAGCTTTCTTT.